The rows below give T cell receptor beta chains drawn from one sample of a study of CD8 T cells in ankylosing spondylitis. TCRdb redid the calling of the 5' RACE reads with MiXCR, one entry per CDR3 protein. The table lists 250,000 to 300,000 distinct CDR3 sequences, roughly 20% of them singletons, with under 8.5% in the top ten. Sequenced input: blood, either unsorted or a sorted T cell fraction (not recorded which). The receptors were sampled from a male donor with ankylosing spondylitis or in good health (not recorded which). CDR3s include the opening cysteine and the closing phenylalanine or tryptophan. A D gene is named only where the DNA matches it firmly. Clone size appears in some rows only: once, few, many, or a class for an expanded clone.

>TRBV20-1|14|TRBD1|-|TRBJ1-1
TGCAGTGCTAGATCCAGGGGGCGGAACACTGAAGCTTTCTTT
CSARSRGRNTEAFF
>TRBV9|16|-|many|TRBJ1-6
TGTGCCAGCAGCGTAGACGTGGAGGGACGAGGTTCACCCCTCCACTTT
CASSVDVEGRGSPLHF
>TRBV20-1|17|TRBD2|few|TRBJ2-4
TGCAGTGCTCCCTCAGGACTAGCGGGAGATATTCGCGGGGTTCAGTACTTC
CSAPSGLAGDIRGVQYF
>TRBV14|16|TRBD2|few|TRBJ2-5
TGTGCCAGCAGCCTACGGACTAGCGGATTCCAAGAGACCCAGTACTTC
CASSLRTSGFQETQYF
>TRBV20-1|10|-|-|TRBJ2-5
TGCAGTGCTATAATTAAGACCCAGTACTTC
CSAIIKTQYF
>TRBV28|17|TRBD2|-|TRBJ2-3
TGTGCCAGCAGTTTAGGCCTAGCGGGGGCCCCGACAGATACGCAGTATTTT
CASSLGLAGAPTDTQYF
>TRBV7-7|14|TRBD2|-|TRBJ2-1
TGTGCCAGCTGGGGAGGGAGGAATTACAATGAGCAGTTCTTC
CASWGGRNYNEQFF
>TRBV11-1|17|-|-|TRBJ2-3
TGTGCCAGCAGACCCGCGCCCCTAGCGTGGGGCACAGATACGCAGTATTTT
CASRPAPLAWGTDTQYF
>TRBV28|15|TRBD2|-|TRBJ2-1
TGTGCCAGCAATTCCCCGGGACTAGCGTTGGATGAGCAGTTCTTC
CASNSPGLALDEQFF
>TRBV11-1|19|TRBD1|-|TRBJ2-1
TGTGCCAGCAGCTTAATCGGAGGAGGGACAGGGGAAAATCACAATGAGCAGTTCTTC
CASSLIGGGTGENHNEQFF
>TRBV20-1|15|TRBD2|many|TRBJ2-3
TGCAGTGCTAGCCGGCTAGCGGGAGTCACAGATACGCAGTATTTT
CSASRLAGVTDTQYF
>TRBV29-1|17|TRBD1|-|TRBJ1-1
TGCAGCGTTGAGTCCTACCTACAGGGGAGGGGTGGGGCAGAAGCTTTCTTT
CSVESYLQGRGGAEAFF
>TRBV10-3|14|-|-|TRBJ2-5
TGTGCCATCAGTGGTTGGAGGGGGTCTGAGACCCAGTACTTC
CAISGWRGSETQYF
>TRBV6-5|17|-|-|TRBJ2-5
TGTGCCAGCAGTTACTCAGGGACTCTCCATCGAGGCGAGACCCAGTACTTC
CASSYSGTLHRGETQYF
>TRBV27|15|-|-|TRBJ1-6
TGTGCCAGCAGTTTCGGGGTATCCTATAATTCACCCCTCCACTTT
CASSFGVSYNSPLHF
>TRBV7-2|20|TRBD2|-|TRBJ2-1
TGTGCCAGCAGCTTAAAGATCGTAGGGCTAGCGGGGCCATTTTACAATGAGCAGTTCTTC
CASSLKIVGLAGPFYNEQFF
>TRBV29-1|12|TRBD1|-|TRBJ1-1
TGCAGCGTTTCCGACAGGGACACTGAAGCTTTCTTT
CSVSDRDTEAFF
>TRBV14|14|-|-|TRBJ2-3
TGTGCCAGCAGCCAAGTGGGAGCAGGGGATACGCAGTATTTT
CASSQVGAGDTQYF
>TRBV3-1|14|-|-|TRBJ2-1
TGTGCCAGCAGATTCCGGGACGCCAGCAATGAGCAGTTCTTC
CASRFRDASNEQFF
>TRBV10-3|13|-|-|TRBJ1-5
TGTGCCATCAGTGAGTCGACCGATCAGCCCCAGCATTTT
CAISESTDQPQHF
>TRBV7-2|14|-|-|TRBJ1-1
TGTGCCAGCAGAAATTGGGGGGGGAACACTGAAGCTTTCTTT
CASRNWGGNTEAFF
>TRBV5-1|13|-|few|TRBJ2-2
TGCGCCAGCCGGGATCCCGATGCCGGGGAGCTGTTTTTT
CASRDPDAGELFF
>TRBV3-1|15|TRBD1|few|TRBJ2-1
TGTGCCAGCAGCCCTGGGACAGTATCCTACAATGAGCAGTTCTTC
CASSPGTVSYNEQFF
>TRBV20-1|14|-|few|TRBJ1-5
TGCAGTGCTAGTCAACGGGGGCGCGGGCAGCCCCAGCATTTT
CSASQRGRGQPQHF
>TRBV20-1|14|TRBD1|-|TRBJ1-4
TGCAGTGCTAGCCAGACAGGGGGTAATGAAAAACTGTTTTTT
CSASQTGGNEKLFF
>TRBV3-1|13|TRBD2|-|TRBJ2-5
TGTGCCAGCAGCCGGACTAGCTGGGAGACCCAGTACTTC
CASSRTSWETQYF
>TRBV20-1|20|TRBD2|-|TRBJ2-2
TGCAGTGCTAGATTCGGGATCAGTATGTCGGGAGGAACAAACACCGGGGAGCTGTTTTTT
CSARFGISMSGGTNTGELFF
>TRBV7-3|14|-|once|TRBJ2-3
TGTGCCAGCAGCCAGACCTATCCCGCAGATACGCAGTATTTT
CASSQTYPADTQYF
>TRBV5-1|15|TRBD1|-|TRBJ2-2
TGCGCCAGCAGCTCCGGGACAGGGTTGTCCGGGGAGCTGTTTTTT
CASSSGTGLSGELFF
>TRBV2|16|TRBD1|few|TRBJ2-1
TGTGCCAGCAGCCAAAGCGGGACAGGGCGCTACAATGAGCAGTTCTTC
CASSQSGTGRYNEQFF
>TRBV29-1|15|-|-|TRBJ2-3
TGCAGCGTTGAGTCTGTAGGAAAGGGCACAGATACGCAGTATTTT
CSVESVGKGTDTQYF
>TRBV12-3/TRBV12-4|17|-|few|TRBJ2-1
TGTGCCAGCAGCCTAACTCGGGGGTCAGGGGGTCTTCGTGAGCAGTTCTTC
CASSLTRGSGGLREQFF
>TRBV12-3/TRBV12-4|14|TRBD1|many|TRBJ2-5
TGTGCCAGCAGTCCGACAGGGGGCGGAGAGACCCAGTACTTC
CASSPTGGGETQYF
>TRBV20-1|13|TRBD2|many|TRBJ2-1
TGCAGTCCCGGACTAGCGTATTACAATGAGCAGTTCTTC
CSPGLAYYNEQFF
>TRBV10-3|14|-|-|TRBJ1-6
TGTGCCATCAGTCCAGATGACAGAAATTCACCCCTCCACTTT
CAISPDDRNSPLHF
>TRBV20-1|12|TRBD1|many|TRBJ1-5
TGCAGTGCTAGACAGGGGGGTCAGCCCCAGCATTTT
CSARQGGQPQHF
>TRBV20-1|15|-|-|TRBJ2-2
TGCAGTGCCTCCCAGACTAGGGCGAACACCGGGGAGCTGTTTTTT
CSASQTRANTGELFF
>TRBV9|16|TRBD1|few|TRBJ2-1
TGTGCCAGCAGCGTCGGACAGGGACCCCTGGACAATGAGCAGTTCTTC
CASSVGQGPLDNEQFF
>TRBV12-3/TRBV12-4|12|TRBD1|-|TRBJ2-5
TGTGCCAGCAGTGACAGGGGAGAGACCCAGTACTTC
CASSDRGETQYF